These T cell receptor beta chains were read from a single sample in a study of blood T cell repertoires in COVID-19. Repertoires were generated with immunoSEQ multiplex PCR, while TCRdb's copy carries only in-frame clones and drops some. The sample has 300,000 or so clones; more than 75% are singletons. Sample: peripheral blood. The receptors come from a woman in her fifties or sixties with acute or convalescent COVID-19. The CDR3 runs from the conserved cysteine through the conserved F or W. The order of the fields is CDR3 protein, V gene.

CASNHIGRRRTNTEAFF,TRBV4-1
CASSDSPYEQYF,TRBV2
CASGRDSSGNTIYF,TRBV2
CASSFGRGASQPQHF,TRBV11-2
CASSIGSGRRNEQFF,TRBV19
CASSLARLAGFF,TRBV5-8
CASSSPNRRSTSYNEQFF,TRBV7-2
CASSLFTSGQETQYF,TRBV7-2
CASAHGTSGNNEQFF,TRBV18
CASSLTGGTGNTIYF,TRBV5-1
CASSFRYEQYF,TRBV5-1
CASRELGGLDTQYF,TRBV27
CASSSTTGLGEQYF,TRBV7-9
CASSLTGTGAGGSPLHF,TRBV5-1
CASSDSGQYYNSPLHF,TRBV9
CASIHGQGSQPQHF,TRBV28
CASSSTGSSYNEQFF,TRBV5-1
CSVEVGLRGSYEQYF,TRBV29-1
CASSLIRLSDGGDPGNTIYF,TRBV5-1
CASSEEVGDRDTEAFF,TRBV2
CASSQDWRLAGTGEQYF,TRBV4-1
CASSMGRSYNEQFF,TRBV19
CASRGGQDDGQPQHF,TRBV2
CASRLAGGQRYEQYF,TRBV9
CSVEGLAGGLKTGELFF,TRBV29-1
CATSRGPGEELFF,TRBV15
CATSDLGATNTGELFF,TRBV24-1
CASSIVRVRGNLNNEQFF,TRBV19
CAISERGTSSSSYNEQFF,TRBV10-3
CASSLGGLAGVSEQFF,TRBV7-7
CASSGGAGEGDTQYF,TRBV11-3
CASSSTGGRTEAFF,TRBV7-3
CASSLRGSAYNEQFF,TRBV5-8
CASSLVSSYQPQHF,TRBV11-2
CAIQGINQPQHF,TRBV24-1
CASSEGTSGRAQETQYF,TRBV5-1
CARSRAVKSDEQFF,TRBV7-5
CASSLLLGASPLHF,TRBV19
CASSLRQGAREQFF,TRBV3-1/TRBV3-2
CASSPGQGTIEQYF,TRBV2
CASSSTGGGSPLHF,TRBV7-9
CASSTGRGGETYEQYF,TRBV11-3
CATKRLTLAHSTDTQYF,TRBV27
CASSGTPGQAAYEQYF,TRBV27
CASSDPGLAGVPDTQYF,TRBV5-1
CASSLATSGRTHEQFF,TRBV5-1
CASSWGTSSGEDTQYF,TRBV5-1
CASSVEAGTTGELFF,TRBV6-4
CASSQIGGWRTEAFF,TRBV28
CASSASRNDEQFF,TRBV5-4
CASSQTPGYSNQPQHF,TRBV7-2
CASSPPGLAGSYEQYF,TRBV28
CASSLYKAALGLTIGYTF,TRBV27
CASSYTGGTYNEQFF,TRBV7-2
CASRFDRGELDTQYF,TRBV28
CATSDFRGGTIADTQYF,TRBV24-1